A single sample gave rise to the 32 T cell receptor beta chains below, sequenced in a study of identical twins. From the 5' RACE reads, TCRdb called clonotypes with MiXCR, one entry per CDR3 protein. Here the sample spans 1.5 million to 2 million distinct CDR3 sequences, roughly a third being singletons. Sequencing was performed on cord blood. The receptors were gathered from a newborn girl in good health.

The V and J genes are TRBV18 and TRBJ2-3; a possible D gene is TRBD2 (6 bases). Germline V gene lookup returns CDR1 KGHSH and CDR2 LQKENI. The CDR3 extends over 12 amino acids. The V end lost 4 bases, the J end lost 7 bases, and 9 bases lay between the germline ends. In nucleotides, the CDR3 is TGTGCCAGCTCACGGGACTCTAATACGCAGTATTTT. This codes for CASSRDSNTQYF.

The chain is built from TRBV5-4 and TRBJ1-2; D call uncertain. Germline CDR1 and CDR2: SGHNT and YYREEE (reference sequence). V shed 5 bases and J shed 0 bases, with 14 bases lying between them. The CDR3 length is 15 residues. The CDR3 loop is CASRPYGRTNYGYTF. The CDR3 region has the DNA TGTGCCAGCAGACCTTACGGGCGTACTAACTATGGCTACACCTTC.

The J gene is TRBJ1-1, the V gene TRBV12-3 or TRBV12-4; 9 nucleotides align to TRBD1. V shed 7 bases, J shed 4 bases, and the junction held 10 bases outside the gene matches. The CDR3 is made up of 15 amino acids. CDR3 DNA sequence: TGTGCCAGCACTCCCGGACAGGGGTTAGGCACTGAAGCTTTCTTT. Amino acid sequence: CASTPGQGLGTEAFF.

This clonotype was picked up a small number of times. V usage is TRBV10-3 and J usage is TRBJ2-5; 10 nucleotides line up with TRBD2. V lost 3 bases, J lost 1 base, and 8 bases stayed unmatched. Germline values: CDR1 ENHRY, CDR2 SYGVKD. This CDR3 is 17 amino acids long. The CDR3 protein is CAISERSVAGGQETQYF. As DNA, the CDR3 is TGTGCCATCAGTGAACGCTCGGTAGCGGGGGGCCAAGAGACCCAGTACTTC.

This clonotype was seen many times. This chain connects TRBV9 to TRBJ2-1; D remains ambiguous. This CDR3 region has 14 residues. CDR1 is SGDLS and CDR2 is YYNGEE in the germline V gene. V dropped 0 bases and J dropped 0 bases, with 4 bases sitting between them. The CDR3 sequence: CASSVGSSYNEQFF. CDR3 nucleotides: TGTGCCAGCAGCGTAGGGAGCTCCTACAATGAGCAGTTCTTC.

This clonotype was recorded a few times. The chain combines TRBV20-1 with TRBJ2-3, with TRBD2 matching 10 bases. The V segment lost 3 bases and the J segment 0 bases; nucleotides outside the gene matches: 3. This CDR3 contains 15 residues. Germline V gene data show CDR1 as DFQATT and CDR2 as SNEGSKA (reference sequence). The CDR3 loop is CSASSLAGSTDTQYF. The CDR3 nucleotides are TGCAGTGCTAGTTCACTAGCGGGGAGCACAGATACGCAGTATTTT.

The chain recombines TRBV20-1 with TRBJ1-2; D perhaps matches TRBD1 (5 bases). Germline assignment: CDR1 DFQATT and CDR2 SNEGSKA (reference sequence). The length of the CDR3 is 13 residues. V shed 3 bases and J shed 1 base, with 9 bases lying between them. The chain's CDR3 is CSASDQGNYGYTF. The CDR3 nucleotides are TGCAGTGCTAGTGACCAGGGTAACTATGGCTACACCTTC.

There are a few counts of this clonotype. This chain links TRBV12-3 or TRBV12-4 with TRBJ2-4; D is possibly TRBD1 (6 bases). With the DNA end fitting TRBJ2-5 better, the J assignment may be wrong. The CDR3 contains 13 residues. The CDR3 sequence: CASRVTGIATQYF. The CDR3 DNA follows: TGTGCCAGCAGAGTTACAGGGATTGCGACCCAGTACTTC.

This clonotype was found many times. The chain employs TRBV9 and TRBJ2-5; no definite D call. Trimming stripped 2 bases from V and 0 bases from J, with 8 bases between. Germline V gene lookup returns CDR1 SGDLS and CDR2 YYNGEE. This CDR3 spans 14 amino acids. The CDR3 region is CASSVGTDQETQYF. Written as DNA, the CDR3 is TGTGCCAGCAGCGTTGGTACGGACCAAGAGACCCAGTACTTC.

This clonotype was counted a few times. The chain uses TRBV4-1 and TRBJ2-5, with D tentatively TRBD1 or TRBD2 (6 bases each). V was clipped by 0 bases and J by 5 bases, with 13 bases between them. Germline CDR1 reads MGHRA; CDR2 reads YSYEKL. The CDR3 has 15 residues. In DNA, the CDR3 is TGCGCCAGCAGCCAAGATACGGGGGCCAGGGAGACCCAGTACTTC. This encodes CASSQDTGARETQYF.

About this clonotype itself: Relative to the germline gene, one junction end is altered; a read error may explain this. This chain uses TRBV28 with TRBJ2-4, with D possibly matching TRBD2 (5 bases). Germline CDR1 is MDHEN and CDR2 is SYDVKM. This CDR3 region has 15 residues. The CDR3, as DNA: TGTGCCAGCGCCTTAATAGGACTGACATACTACGAGCAGGACTTC. Protein sequence: CASALIGLTYYEQDF.

V and J are TRBV27 and TRBJ1-2, with unresolved D. CDR1 is MNHEY and CDR2 is SMNVEV in the germline V gene (reference sequence). The CDR3 has 15 amino acids. Trimming left V 1 base short and J 2 bases short, with 11 bases between. CDR3 region: CASSLYPEANYGYTF. CDR3 in DNA: TGTGCCAGCAGTTTATACCCGGAGGCCAACTATGGCTACACCTTC.

The chain is built from TRBV7-9 and TRBJ1-4; TRBD1 aligns across 7 bases. Germline-derived CDR1 and CDR2 are SEHNR and FQNEAQ (reference sequence). The CDR3 loop spans 14 amino acids. V was pared by 5 bases and J by 5 bases, with 5 bases of the junction left unmatched. The CDR3 region has the DNA TGTGCCAGCAGCGCGGACAGGAAAAATGAAAAACTGTTTTTT. This codes for CASSADRKNEKLFF.

V is TRBV7-2 and J is TRBJ1-2; a possible D gene is TRBD1 (5 bases). Trimming pared 2 bases from V and 3 bases from J, leaving 10 bases between. This CDR3 is built from 14 residues. Germline V lookup: CDR1 SGHTA, CDR2 FQGNSA. The CDR3 bases are TGTGCCAGCAGCTTACCGGGACTGCACTATGGCTACACCTTC. Its translation is CASSLPGLHYGYTF.

The gene calls are TRBV3-1 and TRBJ2-3; D is undetermined. The germline gives CDR1 LGHDT, CDR2 YNNKEL (reference sequence). CDR3 size: 15 residues. The ends were cut back, 3 bases at V and 0 bases at J, with 10 bases in the middle. The CDR3 nucleotides read TGTGCCAGCAGCCAGGCTTACCTTAGCACAGATACGCAGTATTTT. Translation gives CASSQAYLSTDTQYF.

This chain links TRBV5-4 with TRBJ1-2; no clear D. V dropped 4 bases and J dropped 1 base, with 14 bases sitting between them. This CDR3 is built from 15 residues. Germline CDR1 is SGHNT and CDR2 is YYREEE (reference sequence). The CDR3 sequence is CASSHARNLNYGYTF. DNA of the CDR3: TGTGCCAGCAGCCATGCGCGGAATCTTAACTATGGCTACACCTTC.

This sequence joins TRBV7-2 and TRBJ2-6; D remains ambiguous. V lost 5 bases and J 0 bases, leaving 8 bases between the germline ends. The CDR3 has 15 residues. Germline CDR1 SGHTA, CDR2 FQGNSA. CDR3 residues: CASSRQSSGANVLTF. CDR3 DNA: TGTGCCAGCAGCCGTCAGAGCTCTGGGGCCAACGTCCTGACTTTC.

This clonotype appeared a few times. The chain has TRBV20-1 and TRBJ2-3; D unclear. The CDR3 totals 16 residues. The V gene's germline CDR1 is DFQATT and CDR2 SNEGSKA (reference sequence). V was clipped by 3 bases and J by 0 bases, with 16 bases between them. CDR3 region: CSARIKLLLSTDTQYF. CDR3 bases: TGCAGTGCTAGGATCAAGCTCCTCCTTAGCACAGATACGCAGTATTTT.

The V call is TRBV20-1, the J call TRBJ2-7, with no clear D. The CDR3 spans 16 residues. Between the trimmed V and J ends, which lost 6 bases and 2 bases, there was a span of 23 bases. CDR1 is DFQATT and CDR2 is SNEGSKA in the germline V gene (reference sequence). The DNA for the CDR3 is TGCAGTGCCCTTTCCGGACCGACCACCCTTACCTACGAGCAGTACTTC. Amino acids: CSALSGPTTLTYEQYF.

This clonotype occurred a few times. The CDR3 DNA is TGTGCCAGCAGCCAAGACCTTGGACAGGGCTACACTGAAGCTTTCTTT. Its protein product is CASSQDLGQGYTEAFF. The J gene is TRBJ1-1, the V gene TRBV14, with 8 bases identical to TRBD1. Germline loops: CDR1 SGHDN, CDR2 FVKESK. CDR3 length equals 16 residues. V was pared by 0 bases and J by 3 bases, with 6 bases of the junction left unmatched.

The chain links TRBV18 to TRBJ1-1; D may be TRBD1 (5 bases). Germline values: CDR1 KGHSH, CDR2 LQKENI. Trimming shortened V by 3 bases and J by 4 bases, and 9 bases separated the two germline ends. The CDR3 consists of 13 residues. The CDR3, as DNA: TGTGCCAGCTCACCTTCAGGGACCACTGAAGCTTTCTTT. This translates into CASSPSGTTEAFF. Based on the CDR3 plus reference TRBV18 and TRBJ1-1, the full variable domain is NAGVMQNPRHLVRRRGQEARLRCSPMKGHSHVYWYRQLPEEGLKFMVYLQKENIIDESGMPKERFSAEFPKEGPSILRIQQVVRGDSAAYFCASSPSGTTEAFFGQGTRLTVV.

This clonotype was seen more than once but under ten times. The chain combines TRBV12-3 or TRBV12-4 with TRBJ1-6; tentative D call: TRBD1 (6 bases). The CDR3 spans 17 residues. Trimming shortened V by 6 bases and J by 8 bases, and 23 bases separated the two germline ends. The CDR3 protein is CASSLLSLAEGDSPLHF. CDR3 bases: TGTGCCAGCAGCCTTCTGTCCCTGGCGGAGGGGGATTCACCCCTCCACTTT.

This clonotype was observed a handful of times. The CDR3 sequence: CSVVSANTGELFF. In DNA, the CDR3 is TGCAGCGTTGTCTCGGCAAACACCGGGGAGCTGTTTTTT. The genes are TRBV29-1 and TRBJ2-2; unclear D gene. The V gene's germline CDR1 is SQVTM and CDR2 ANQGSEA. CDR3 length: 13 amino acids. The V end lost 4 bases, the J end lost 2 bases, and 8 bases lay between the germline ends.

This clonotype was counted between two and nine times. V usage is TRBV27 and J usage is TRBJ2-7; 10 nucleotides line up with TRBD1. This CDR3 is 13 amino acids long. Germline V lookup: CDR1 MNHEY, CDR2 SMNVEV (reference sequence). V shed 5 bases and J 5 bases; nucleotides not matched to a gene: 3. The CDR3 region is CASSAGQGNEQYF. In nucleotides, the CDR3 is TGTGCCAGCAGTGCGGGACAGGGGAACGAGCAGTACTTC.

The CDR3 protein is CASGQARHRDTQYF. CDR3 bases: TGTGCCAGCGGACAGGCTCGCCACAGGGATACGCAGTATTTT. The chain carries TRBV7-2 and TRBJ2-3, with 7 positions matching TRBD1. Germline trimming cut 8 bases from V and 6 bases from J; bases unmatched to any gene: 11. CDR3 length: 14 amino acids. Germline CDR1 is SGHTA and CDR2 is FQGNSA. Complete variable domain (other parts from reference TRBV7-2 and TRBJ2-3): GAGVSQSPSNKVTEKGKDVELRCDPISGHTALYWYRQSLGQGLEFLIYFQGNSAPDKSGLPSDRFSAERTGGSVSTLTIQRTQQEDSAVYLCASGQARHRDTQYFGPGTRLTVL.

This chain links TRBV12-3 or TRBV12-4 with TRBJ1-2; the D is unclear. Between the trimmed V and J ends, which lost 4 bases and 5 bases, there was a span of 14 bases. This CDR3 is built from 14 residues. CDR3 bases: TGTGCCAGCAGTTGGCGAGGGAGCGGGTATGGCTACACCTTC. Translated, it gives CASSWRGSGYGYTF.

This clonotype was picked up a small number of times. V usage is TRBV7-7 and J usage is TRBJ2-5, with D uncertain. The CDR3 length is 13 residues. Germline V CDR1 and CDR2: SSHAT, FNYEAQ (reference sequence). Deletions cut 2 bases from V and 2 bases from J, with 6 bases between. The CDR3 DNA reads as TGTGCCAGCAGCTTAACTCAGCAAGAGACCCAGTACTTC. Translating it yields CASSLTQQETQYF.

Points on this clonotype: At one boundary the junction diverges from the germline segment, which might be a read error. The rearrangement joins TRBV2 to TRBJ2-1, with 8 positions matching TRBD2. The germline CDR1 and CDR2 sequences are SNHLY and FYNNEI. The CDR3 totals 11 residues. The CDR3 DNA is TGCGCGGGGGGCCGGACCAATGAGCAGTTCTTC. Encoded protein: CAGGRTNEQFF.

This clonotype came up a few times. The chain employs TRBV5-1 and TRBJ1-4, with TRBD1 as a possible D gene (5 bases). CDR1 and CDR2 from the germline V gene are SGHRS and YFSETQ. V shed 2 bases and J shed 8 bases, with 16 bases lying between them. CDR3 length: 15 residues. CDR3 sequence (DNA): TGCGCCAGCAGCTTTGGAGACAGAGCCGGCGAAAAACTGTTTTTT. This gives the protein CASSFGDRAGEKLFF.

The chain recombines TRBV18 with TRBJ2-2, with 7 positions matching TRBD1. Losses at the gene ends were 6 bases for V and 0 bases for J; bases not matched to a gene: 7. Germline-derived CDR1 and CDR2 are KGHSH and LQKENI. The CDR3 is made up of 16 amino acids. The CDR3 spells CASSYTGTANTGELFF. The CDR3 nucleotides are TGTGCCAGCTCGTACACCGGGACAGCGAACACCGGGGAGCTGTTTTTT.

This clonotype was picked up many times. This sequence joins TRBV25-1 and TRBJ1-2; 8 nucleotides align to TRBD1. J gave up 6 bases and V 2 bases, and 2 bases lay outside the gene matches. The CDR3 covers 13 residues. Germline V gives CDR1 MGHDK, CDR2 SYGVNS. In DNA, the CDR3 is TGTGCCAGCAGTGAACAGGGGGCGCATGGCTACACCTTC. Encoded protein: CASSEQGAHGYTF.

A few counts support this clonotype. The rearrangement uses TRBV28 and TRBJ1-1; D remains unclear. CDR1 MDHEN and CDR2 SYDVKM come from the germline V gene. The CDR3 contains 17 residues. The V gene lost 3 bases and the J gene lost 0 bases, with 17 bases spanning the gap. The CDR3 nucleotides are TGTGCCAGCAGTTTTCCCTTTTACAGAGGAATGAACACTGAAGCTTTCTTT. This encodes CASSFPFYRGMNTEAFF.